A selection of T cell receptor beta chains follows, all from one sample in a study of cytomegalovirus exposure and HLA in healthy donors. The table came from immunoSEQ multiplex PCR; TCRdb's copy has only in-frame clones and leaves some out. This sample has 180,000 or so clones, with 70% to 80% found just once. The material sequenced was PBMCs. These receptors were taken from a man younger than 30 in good health and CMV-seronegative. Both conserved end residues are part of each CDR3. A D gene is named only where the DNA matches it firmly. The size entry is marked missing in some rows and otherwise reads once, few, many or a size class.

v_call	d_call	clone_size	j_call	cdr3_aa	cdr3_nt
TRBV6-5	TRBD1	.	TRBJ2-7	CASSYGTGGYSYEQYF	TGTGCCAGCAGTTACGGTACAGGGGGCTACTCCTACGAGCAGTACTTC
TRBV19	.	.	TRBJ1-1	CASSIGGLLYTEAFF	TGTGCCAGTAGTATAGGTGGCCTGTTGTACACTGAAGCTTTCTTT
TRBV11-1	.	.	TRBJ2-7	CASSLDASSYEQYF	TGTGCCAGCAGCTTAGACGCTAGCTCCTACGAGCAGTACTTC
TRBV7-8	TRBD2	.	TRBJ2-5	CASSRPGLAGAETQYF	TGTGCCAGCAGCAGGCCGGGACTAGCGGGGGCAGAGACCCAGTACTTC
TRBV20-1	.	once	TRBJ1-6	CSARTVSPLHF	TGCAGTGCTAGGACAGTCTCACCCCTCCACTTT
TRBV19	TRBD1	few	TRBJ1-5	CASRTGGTQPQHF	TGTGCCAGTAGGACAGGGGGGACTCAGCCCCAGCATTTT
TRBV5-5	.	.	TRBJ1-5	CASSLVQGNQPQHF	TGTGCCAGCAGCTTGGTTCAGGGGAATCAGCCCCAGCATTTT
TRBV7-9	TRBD2	.	TRBJ2-3	CGTSGSTDTQYF	TGTGGTACTAGCGGGAGCACAGATACGCAGTATTTT
TRBV6-5	TRBD1	.	TRBJ1-4	CASSGTDNEKLFF	TGTGCCAGCAGTGGGACAGATAATGAAAAACTGTTTTTT
TRBV5-1	.	.	TRBJ1-6	CASSLRSQDNSPLHF	TGCGCCAGCAGCTTGAGAAGTCAGGATAATTCACCCCTCCACTTT
TRBV7-2	.	.	TRBJ1-6	CASSSGGAYLNSPLHF	TGTGCCAGCAGCTCCGGTGGAGCTTACTTAAATTCACCCCTCCACTTT
TRBV7-6	.	.	TRBJ2-1	CASSPSSYNEQFF	TGTGCCAGCAGCCCGAGCTCCTACAATGAGCAGTTCTTC
TRBV10-2	.	.	TRBJ1-5	CASSTRGGGNQPQHF	TGCGCCAGCAGCACGAGAGGAGGGGGCAATCAGCCCCAGCATTTT
TRBV5-1	.	.	TRBJ1-2	CASSSTLGGLTNYGYTF	TGCGCCAGCAGCTCTACCCTTGGGGGCCTTACTAACTATGGCTACACCTTC
TRBV7-2	TRBD1	.	TRBJ1-1	CATMTGMNTEAFF	TGTGCCACCATGACAGGGATGAACACTGAAGCTTTCTTT
TRBV5-1	.	once	TRBJ1-2	CASSPMADYGYTF	TGCGCCAGCAGCCCTATGGCGGACTATGGCTACACCTTC
TRBV6-6	TRBD1	.	TRBJ1-2	CASSADRGNYGYTF	TGTGCCAGCAGTGCGGACAGGGGGAACTATGGCTACACCTTC
TRBV6-6	TRBD1	.	TRBJ2-7	CASTTAGGSSYEQYF	TGTGCCAGCACTACCGCAGGGGGTAGCTCCTACGAGCAGTACTTC
TRBV7-3	.	.	TRBJ2-1	CASSSASFHEQFF	TGTGCCAGCAGCTCGGCTAGCTTCCATGAGCAGTTCTTC
TRBV7-9	TRBD1	.	TRBJ1-2	CASSSQGSGYTF	TGTGCCAGCAGCTCACAGGGGAGTGGCTACACCTTC
TRBV16	.	.	TRBJ1-2	CASSQFVFGYTF	TGTGCCAGCAGCCAATTCGTTTTTGGCTACACCTTC
TRBV5-4	TRBD1	.	TRBJ1-2	CASSLSGGTGGRASFGGYTF	TGTGCCAGCAGCTTGTCTGGTGGGACAGGGGGTAGGGCGTCGTTTGGTGGCTACACCTTC
TRBV29-1	.	.	TRBJ2-3	CSARPRGPRTDTQYF	TGCAGCGCGCGCCCCAGGGGCCCTCGCACAGATACGCAGTATTTT
TRBV6-5	TRBD1	.	TRBJ1-2	CASSQPSGTGAGYTF	TGTGCCAGCAGTCAACCATCCGGGACAGGGGCTGGCTACACCTTC
TRBV5-1	TRBD1	.	TRBJ2-6	CASSWDRAGANVLTF	TGCGCCAGCAGTTGGGACAGGGCTGGGGCCAACGTCCTGACTTTC
TRBV7-3	TRBD2	.	TRBJ2-3	CASSPRVGTSGGPVGTDTQYF	TGTGCCAGCAGCCCCCGGGTTGGGACTAGCGGGGGGCCAGTCGGCACAGATACGCAGTATTTT
TRBV9	TRBD2	.	TRBJ2-3	CASSVALAGASTDTQYF	TGTGCCAGCAGCGTCGCCCTAGCGGGGGCCTCCACAGATACGCAGTATTTT
TRBV19	.	once	TRBJ1-6	CASSRKQESNNSPLHF	TGTGCCAGTAGTAGAAAACAGGAGTCCAATAATTCACCCCTCCACTTT
TRBV7-9	.	few	TRBJ1-6	CASSLGGDNSPLHF	TGTGCCAGCAGCTTAGGCGGGGATAATTCACCCCTCCACTTT
TRBV6-4	TRBD2	.	TRBJ2-7	CASSPAGGSYEQYF	TGTGCCAGCAGTCCAGCGGGGGGGTCCTACGAGCAGTACTTC
TRBV11-2	.	.	TRBJ1-2	CASSLEIVRFGYTF	TGTGCCAGCAGCTTAGAAATAGTTCGTTTTGGCTACACCTTC
TRBV28	.	.	TRBJ1-2	CAGSFVSGGGYTF	TGTGCCGGCAGTTTCGTTTCGGGGGGGGGCTACACCTTC
TRBV5-1	TRBD1	many	TRBJ2-2	CASSSPKTGGNTGELFF	TGCGCCAGCAGCTCACCAAAGACAGGGGGTAACACCGGGGAGCTGTTTTTT
TRBV7-3	TRBD2	.	TRBJ2-5	CASSERGLARETQYF	TGTGCCAGCAGCGAAAGGGGACTAGCGAGGGAGACCCAGTACTTC
TRBV2	TRBD1	few	TRBJ1-3	CASSVEGAQGNTIYF	TGTGCCAGCAGCGTAGAGGGGGCGCAAGGAAACACCATATATTTT
TRBV30	.	.	TRBJ1-2	CAWSVLNGGYTF	TGTGCCTGGAGTGTATTAAACGGGGGCTACACCTTC
TRBV19	TRBD1	.	TRBJ2-7	CASSIYRGNEQYF	TGTGCCAGTAGTATTTACAGGGGGAACGAGCAGTACTTC
TRBV5-4	TRBD2	.	TRBJ2-1	CASSLGGTSGNEQFF	TGTGCCAGCAGCTTGGGGGGGACTAGCGGGAATGAGCAGTTCTTC
TRBV30	.	.	TRBJ2-1	CAWSVGSGNEQFF	TGTGCCTGGAGTGTAGGGAGCGGGAATGAGCAGTTCTTC
TRBV11-2	.	few	TRBJ2-1	CASSHGEYNEQFF	TGTGCCAGCAGCCACGGTGAATACAATGAGCAGTTCTTC
TRBV7-8	.	once	TRBJ1-6	CASSPLVGGSSYNSPLHF	TGTGCCAGCAGCCCCCTGGTGGGGGGAAGCTCCTATAATTCACCCCTCCACTTT
TRBV7-7	TRBD1	.	TRBJ2-6	CASSRGSGANVLTF	TGTGCTAGCAGCAGGGGGTCTGGGGCCAACGTCCTGACTTTC
TRBV4-1	TRBD2	.	TRBJ2-1	CASSQKPSGGPNEQFF	TGCGCCAGCAGCCAGAAGCCAAGCGGGGGTCCGAATGAGCAGTTCTTC
TRBV7-9	.	.	TRBJ1-1	CSSSSSGAEAFF	TGTTCCAGCAGCTCCTCGGGGGCTGAAGCTTTCTTT
TRBV6-6	.	.	TRBJ1-2	CASSYLAGEGYTF	TGTGCCAGCAGTTACTTGGCAGGGGAGGGCTACACCTTC
TRBV7-8	.	.	TRBJ2-1	CASSPGASGYNEQFF	TGTGCCAGCAGCCCAGGGGCTAGCGGCTACAATGAGCAGTTCTTC
TRBV4-1	TRBD1	few	TRBJ2-7	CASSQGQGEDEQYF	TGCGCCAGCAGCCAAGGACAGGGGGAGGACGAGCAGTACTTC
TRBV2	TRBD2	.	TRBJ2-1	CASQGGGAFPTYNEQFF	TGTGCCAGCCAAGGCGGGGGGGCCTTTCCGACTTACAATGAGCAGTTCTTC